A single sample gave rise to the 24 T cell receptor beta chains below, sequenced in a study of shared clonotypes between healthy human individuals (dated by TCRdb to about 2020). Receptor libraries were prepared by the immunoSEQ multiplex PCR assay. This immuneACCESS table, as held by TCRdb, lists in-frame sequences with V and J called but not all clones. Of the missing ones, under half trace to an unresolved V gene in checked studies; the others have no known cause. Across this sample there are under 1,100,000 clones, with about 77% seen only once. About 1.5% of the sample is in the top ten clones. The sequenced sample consisted of memory CD4+ T cells sorted from blood. The sample's cell subset or site label, decoded: CD45RA-negative fraction. These TCRs come from a man aged 18 to 30 in good health.

The rearrangement links TRBV11-3 to TRBJ1-1, with unresolved D. Looked up from germline, CDR1 is SGHNT and CDR2 is YENEEA. Trimming shortened V by 1 base and J by 2 bases, and 8 bases separated the two germline ends. CDR3 length equals 14 residues. CDR3: CASSLGRINTEAFF. Written as DNA, the CDR3 is TGTGCCAGCAGCTTAGGCCGGATTAACACTGAAGCTTTCTTT.

The J gene is TRBJ2-2, the V gene TRBV7-6; 8 positions match TRBD2. The CDR3 sequence is 15 residues long. CDR1 is SGHVS and CDR2 is FNYEAQ in the germline V gene. After removal of 5 bases from V and 2 bases from J, the junction contained 4 bases not matched to a gene. The CDR3 DNA follows: TGTGCCAGCAGCGAACTAGCGGCAAACACCGGGGAGCTGTTTTTT. Translating it yields CASSELAANTGELFF.

This clone has just a few counts. V is TRBV15 and J is TRBJ2-1, with D possibly matching TRBD1 (6 bases). Trimming pared 0 bases from V and 12 bases from J, leaving 12 bases between. The length of the CDR3 is 13 residues. The germline CDR1 and CDR2 sequences are LNHNV and YYDKDF (reference sequence). CDR3 bases: TGTGCCACCAGCAGAGACCCCCAGGGGAGGCAGTTCTTC. Encoded protein: CATSRDPQGRQFF.

The chain carries TRBV2 and TRBJ1-6; D remains unclear. The V and J ends lost 0 bases and 11 bases respectively, with 11 bases between them. Germline CDR1 is SNHLY and CDR2 is FYNNEI. The CDR3 has 14 amino acids. The DNA of the CDR3 is TGTGCCAGCAGTGAAGCTTCCCCGGGAGCACCCCTCCACTTT. It translates to CASSEASPGAPLHF.

J is TRBJ2-7 and V is TRBV28; D not resolved. From germline, CDR1 is MDHEN and CDR2 SYDVKM. Trimming took off 11 bases at V and 3 bases at J, with 17 bases between the two ends. This CDR3 is 13 amino acids long. CDR3 amino acids: CASASQPVYEQYF. The CDR3 DNA follows: TGTGCCTCGGCATCCCAGCCCGTCTACGAGCAGTACTTC.

This chain uses TRBV7-2 with TRBJ2-6; TRBD2 matches at 10 bases. V was clipped by 1 base and J by 2 bases; unmatched bases: 5. CDR1 and CDR2 from the germline V gene are SGHTA and FQGNSA. This CDR3 region has 18 residues. CDR3 sequence (DNA): TGTGCCAGCAGCTTAGGCAGCGGGAGGGCCGCTGGGGCCAACGTCCTGACTTTC. Translated: CASSLGSGRAAGANVLTF.

The rearrangement links TRBV7-3 to TRBJ2-3; possible D gene TRBD2, 5 bases. CDR1 is SGHTA and CDR2 is FQGTGA in the germline V gene. The CDR3 is 15 amino acids. With 7 bases removed from V and 4 bases from J, the gap between germline ends came to 18 bases. CDR3 nucleotide sequence: TGTGCCAGCAACGAGCAGCGGAGTGCGGCAGATACGCAGTATTTT. This codes for CASNEQRSAADTQYF.

CDR3 DNA: TGTGCCAGCAGCTTAGACGGAGTGGGCTATGGCTACACCTTC. Its translation is CASSLDGVGYGYTF. The chain is built from TRBV7-9 and TRBJ1-2, with no clear D. From germline, CDR1 is SEHNR and CDR2 FQNEAQ (reference sequence). V was cut by 1 base and J by 4 bases, with 10 bases left in between. The CDR3 spans 14 residues.

The chain uses TRBV14 and TRBJ1-1, with D hard to call. This CDR3 spans 13 amino acids. Germline V gives CDR1 SGHDN, CDR2 FVKESK. Trimming shortened V by 6 bases and J by 4 bases, and 12 bases separated the two germline ends. CDR3 region: CASSAKESTEAFF. The CDR3 DNA follows: TGTGCCAGCAGTGCGAAGGAGTCCACTGAAGCTTTCTTT.

The chain combines TRBV19 with TRBJ1-5; D unresolved. Trimming stripped 4 bases from V and 5 bases from J, with 6 bases between. There are 12 residues in the CDR3. Germline assignment: CDR1 LNHDA and CDR2 SQIVND (reference sequence). In DNA form, the CDR3 reads TGTGCCAGTAGTAAGTGGTATCAGCCCCAGCATTTT. This translates into CASSKWYQPQHF.

The V call is TRBV12-5, the J call TRBJ2-7; D ambiguous. The germline V gene encodes CDR1 LGHNT and CDR2 FRNRAP. This CDR3 has 10 amino acids. V was pared by 3 bases and J by 6 bases, with 3 bases between. The CDR3 sequence is CASGFAEQYF. Written as DNA, the CDR3 is TGTGCTAGTGGTTTCGCCGAGCAGTACTTC.

This clone was counted a few times. The CDR3 region is CAWRVPNLNTEAFF. The CDR3 DNA reads as TGTGCCTGGAGGGTCCCTAACTTGAACACTGAAGCTTTCTTT. The V and J genes are TRBV30 and TRBJ1-1, with D uncertain. Germline CDR1 is GTSNPN and CDR2 is SVGIG (reference sequence). This CDR3 region has 14 residues. The ends were cut back, 3 bases at V and 0 bases at J, with 11 bases in the middle.

J is TRBJ1-1 and V is TRBV5-5; TRBD1 agrees at 11 bases. The CDR3 sequence is 16 residues long. Germline V CDR1 and CDR2: SGHKS, YYEKEE (reference sequence). The V gene end was trimmed by 5 bases and the J gene end by 6 bases; junction bases not matched to a gene: 12. CDR3 loop: CASSFGRTGGGSEAFF. The CDR3 DNA reads TGTGCCAGCAGTTTCGGCAGGACAGGGGGCGGATCTGAAGCTTTCTTT.

Note on this clone: This clone may be a read error of a much larger clone one base away. This rearrangement joins TRBV5-4 to TRBJ2-3, with D uncertain. Germline CDR1 is SGHNT and CDR2 is YYREEE (reference sequence). Trimming removed 0 bases from V and 1 base from J, with 3 bases in between. CDR3 size: 13 residues. The DNA for the CDR3 is TGTGCCAGCAGCTTGGGCGGCACAGATACGCAGTATTTT. It yields the protein CASSLGGTDTQYF.

The chain links TRBV11-3 to TRBJ2-1; D not resolved. With 5 bases removed from V and 6 bases from J, the gap between germline ends came to 14 bases. The CDR3 extends over 14 amino acids. Germline V CDR1 and CDR2: SGHNT, YENEEA. The CDR3 here is CASSTGPAVNEQFF. Here the CDR3 DNA reads TGTGCCAGCAGCACTGGGCCGGCGGTCAATGAGCAGTTCTTC.

The chain uses TRBV7-9 and TRBJ1-6; the D gene is possibly TRBD1 (5 bases). The CDR3 runs 14 residues. Germline V lookup: CDR1 SEHNR, CDR2 FQNEAQ (reference sequence). The V and J ends lost 1 base and 11 bases respectively, with 12 bases between them. The CDR3 bases are TGTGCCAGCAGCTTAGAGGTGGGGCTGACACCCCTCCACTTT. It codes for CASSLEVGLTPLHF.

The rearrangement joins TRBV12-2 to TRBJ2-1; the table's D call, TRBD2, has no DNA check behind it. TRBV12-2 is deemed a pseudogene. There are 18 residues in the CDR3. The CDR3 is CASRLPGLAGVSWNEQFF. The DNA for the CDR3 is TGTGCAAGTCGCTTACCTGGACTAGCGGGAGTCTCGTGGAATGAGCAGTTCTTC.

This chain joins TRBV15 and TRBJ1-4, with TRBD1 as a possible D gene (5 bases). This CDR3 region has 15 residues. CDR1 is LNHNV, CDR2 YYDKDF, per germline (reference sequence). V dropped 5 bases and J dropped 4 bases, with 14 bases sitting between them. The CDR3 sequence is CATSASGPLNEKLFF. CDR3 bases: TGTGCCACCAGCGCCTCGGGACCGCTTAATGAAAAACTGTTTTTT.

This clone appeared once. J is TRBJ1-2 and V is TRBV7-9, with 10 nucleotides matching TRBD1. This CDR3 comprises 16 residues. Germline V gene data show CDR1 as SEHNR and CDR2 as FQNEAQ (reference sequence). Losses at the gene ends were 5 bases for V and 7 bases for J; bases not matched to a gene: 13. CDR3 DNA: TGTGCCAGCAGCCCCTTGGTCCCGGGACAGGGGTCTGGCTACACCTTC. Amino acid sequence: CASSPLVPGQGSGYTF.

This clone appeared a few times. Sequence at one end of the junction differs from germline and may be a read error. The gene calls are TRBV7-7 and TRBJ2-7; 8 bases fit TRBD2. The CDR3 is 14 residues long. Germline loops: CDR1 SSHAT, CDR2 FNYEAQ (reference sequence). CDR3 coding DNA: TGTGCTAGCAGCCGCGCGGGGGGCGACTTCGAGCAGTACTTC. It encodes CASSRAGGDFEQYF. The variable domain in full, with the rest retrieved from reference TRBV7-7 and TRBJ2-7, is GAGVSQSPRYKVTKRGQDVTLRCDPISSHATLYWYQQALGQGPEFLTYFNYEAQPDKSGLPSDRFSAERPEGSISTLTIQRTEQRDSAMYRCASSRAGGDFEQYFGPGTRLTVT.

CDR3 nucleotide sequence: TGTGCCAGCAGCCTCACCCTTAGGGCGGACTATGGCTACACCTTC. Protein product: CASSLTLRADYGYTF. The V and J genes are TRBV7-2 and TRBJ1-2, with D unclear. Germline CDR1 is SGHTA and CDR2 is FQGNSA. V lost 5 bases and J lost 3, with 16 bases in between. The CDR3 spans 15 residues.

V gene TRBV11-2 combines with J gene TRBJ2-5; D remains unclear. Germline V lookup: CDR1 SGHAT, CDR2 FQNNGV. The V end lost 5 bases, the J end lost 2 bases, and 9 bases lay between the germline ends. CDR3 length equals 13 residues. This chain's CDR3 is CASSLWEQETQYF. The CDR3 DNA reads as TGTGCCAGCAGCCTCTGGGAACAAGAGACCCAGTACTTC. Variable domain in full (rest from reference TRBV11-2 and TRBJ2-5): EAGVAQSPRYKIIEKRQSVAFWCNPISGHATLYWYQQILGQGPKLLIQFQNNGVVDDSQLPKDRFSAERLKGVDSTLKIQPAKLEDSAVYLCASSLWEQETQYFGPGTRLLVL.

This sequence joins TRBV27 and TRBJ1-2; TRBD1 is a possible D gene (5 bases). Germline values: CDR1 MNHEY, CDR2 SMNVEV (reference sequence). V was trimmed by 8 bases and J by 2 bases, leaving 12 bases between them. The CDR3 length is 13 residues. CDR3 in DNA: TGTGCCAGCCGCCGGGACGGAAACTATGGCTACACCTTC. Protein sequence: CASRRDGNYGYTF.

This clone appeared a few times. The chain is built from TRBV6-1 and TRBJ1-2; the D is unclear. V was clipped by 4 bases and J by 7 bases, with 13 bases between them. Germline V gene data show CDR1 as MNHNS and CDR2 as SASEGT. The CDR3 covers 13 residues. The CDR3 nucleotides are TGTGCCAGCAGTGGAGAGACATTCACTGGCTACACCTTC. Its translation: CASSGETFTGYTF.